The sample holds a few counts of the clone carrying this T cell receptor beta chain. This record belongs to a study of blood T cell repertoires in COVID-19. Study-level information: Both acute and convalescent COVID-19 samples were obtained from the United States, Italy and Spain. PBMCs, B-cell-depleted T cells, or T cells provided the cDNA or gDNA that made up the material.

Authors' analysis steps: Amplified reference gene primers provided the basis for estimating nucleated cell counts. The data were produced by immunoSEQ multiplex PCR, yet TCRdb's version contains in-frame clones alone and is incomplete. V and J calls plus clone size are reproduced from that table; the DNA served to infer D and trimming. The sample holds about 120,000 clones; around 81% are singletons and the top ten take about 2.3%. The V and J ends lost 0 bases and 5 bases respectively, with 22 bases between them. Germline V lookup: CDR1 MNHNS, CDR2 SASEGT. This CDR3 is 18 amino acids long. The gene calls are TRBV6-1 and TRBJ1-2; D is perhaps TRBD1 (5 bases). The TCR comes from an older man with acute or convalescent COVID-19. What was sequenced was peripheral blood. The CDR3 sequence: CASSEAGRDPGRDYGYTF. The CDR3 DNA follows: TGTGCCAGCAGTGAAGCGGGGAGGGACCCCGGACGGGATTATGGCTACACCTTC.